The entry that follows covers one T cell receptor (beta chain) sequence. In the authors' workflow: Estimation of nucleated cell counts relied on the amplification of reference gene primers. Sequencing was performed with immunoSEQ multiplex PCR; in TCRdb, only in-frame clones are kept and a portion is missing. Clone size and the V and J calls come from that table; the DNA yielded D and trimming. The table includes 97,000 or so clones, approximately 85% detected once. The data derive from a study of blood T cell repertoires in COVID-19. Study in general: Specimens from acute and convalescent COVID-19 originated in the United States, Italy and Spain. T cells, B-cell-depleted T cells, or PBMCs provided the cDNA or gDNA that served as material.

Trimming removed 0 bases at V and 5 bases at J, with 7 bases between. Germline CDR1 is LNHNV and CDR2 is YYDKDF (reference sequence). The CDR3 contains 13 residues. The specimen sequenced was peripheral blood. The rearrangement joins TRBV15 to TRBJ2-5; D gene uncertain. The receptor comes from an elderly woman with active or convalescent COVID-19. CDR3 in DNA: TGTGCCACCAGCAGAGATCCGGTGGAGACCCAGTACTTC. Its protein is CATSRDPVETQYF.